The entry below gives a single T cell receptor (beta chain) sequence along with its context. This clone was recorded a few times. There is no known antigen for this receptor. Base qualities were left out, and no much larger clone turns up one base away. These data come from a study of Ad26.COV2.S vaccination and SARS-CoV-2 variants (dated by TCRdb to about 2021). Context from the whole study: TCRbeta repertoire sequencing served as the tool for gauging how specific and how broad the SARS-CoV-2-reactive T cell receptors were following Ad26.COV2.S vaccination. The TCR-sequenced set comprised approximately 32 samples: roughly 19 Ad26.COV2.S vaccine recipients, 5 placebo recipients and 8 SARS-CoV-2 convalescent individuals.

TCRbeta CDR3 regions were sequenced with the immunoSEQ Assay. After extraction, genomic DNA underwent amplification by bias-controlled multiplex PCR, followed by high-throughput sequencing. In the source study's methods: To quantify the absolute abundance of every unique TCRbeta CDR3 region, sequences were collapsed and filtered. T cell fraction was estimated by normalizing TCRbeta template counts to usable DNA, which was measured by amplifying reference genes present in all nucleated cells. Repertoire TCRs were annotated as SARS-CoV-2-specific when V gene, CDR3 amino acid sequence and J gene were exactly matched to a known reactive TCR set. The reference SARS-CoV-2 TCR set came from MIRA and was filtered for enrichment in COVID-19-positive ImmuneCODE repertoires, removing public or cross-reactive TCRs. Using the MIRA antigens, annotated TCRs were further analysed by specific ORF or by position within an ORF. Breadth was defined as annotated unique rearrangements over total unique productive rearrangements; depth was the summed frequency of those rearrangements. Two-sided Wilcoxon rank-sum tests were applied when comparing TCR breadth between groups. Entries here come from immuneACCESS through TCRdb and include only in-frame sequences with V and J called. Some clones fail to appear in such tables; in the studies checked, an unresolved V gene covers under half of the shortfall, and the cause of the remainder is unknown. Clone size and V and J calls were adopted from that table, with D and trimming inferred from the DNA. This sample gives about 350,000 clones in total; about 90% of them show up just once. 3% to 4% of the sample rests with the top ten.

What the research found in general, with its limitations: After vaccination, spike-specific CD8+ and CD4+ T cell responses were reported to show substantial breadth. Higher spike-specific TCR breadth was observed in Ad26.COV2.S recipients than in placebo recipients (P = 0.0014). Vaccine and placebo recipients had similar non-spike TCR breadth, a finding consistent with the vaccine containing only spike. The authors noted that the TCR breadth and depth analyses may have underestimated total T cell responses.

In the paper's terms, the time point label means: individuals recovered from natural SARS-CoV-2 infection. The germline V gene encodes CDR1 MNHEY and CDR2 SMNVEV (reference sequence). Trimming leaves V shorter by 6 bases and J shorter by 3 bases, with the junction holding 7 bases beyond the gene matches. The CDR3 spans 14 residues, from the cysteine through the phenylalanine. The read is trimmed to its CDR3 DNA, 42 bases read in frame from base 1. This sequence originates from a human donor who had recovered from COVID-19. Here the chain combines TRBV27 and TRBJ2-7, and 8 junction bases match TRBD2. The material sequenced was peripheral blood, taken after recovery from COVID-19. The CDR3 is CASRSGGPGYEQYF. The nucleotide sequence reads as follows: TGTGCCAGCAGGTCGGGGGGGCCGGGCTACGAGCAGTACTTC.